The 28 T cell receptor beta chains listed next were all sequenced from one sample in a study of metastatic and nonmetastatic thyroid tumors. Treatment of any kind had been given to no patient before thyroid surgery. TCRdb reanalyzed the PCR reads with MiXCR. The repertoire holds about 40,000 clones, with 25% to 35% as singletons. Sequences were obtained from blood. These receptors originate from a male donor with papillary thyroid cancer or a benign thyroid nodule (not recorded which). Some clones in this sample may be carry-over from other donors' samples.

In this sample, this clone turned up a few times. The chain uses TRBV28 and TRBJ2-7; D not resolved. The CDR3 runs 15 residues. V shed 5 bases and J shed 0 bases, with 14 bases lying between them. The germline gives CDR1 MDHEN, CDR2 SYDVKM. Here the CDR3 DNA reads TGTGCCAGCAGTGTCCTGGATTCGAGCTCCTACGAGCAGTACTTC. Its translation is CASSVLDSSSYEQYF.

This clone turned up a few times. The J gene is TRBJ1-2, the V gene TRBV6-1, with D possibly matching TRBD1 (5 bases). Germline assignment: CDR1 MNHNS and CDR2 SASEGT. There are 14 residues in the CDR3. Trimming shortened V by 6 bases and J by 0 bases, and 11 bases separated the two germline ends. This CDR3 is CASSRDGTNYGYTF. The CDR3, as DNA: TGTGCCAGCAGCAGGGACGGCACTAACTATGGCTACACCTTC.

This clone was recorded a few times. Being one base from a much bigger clone, this may be a read error. The same CDR3 can be traced to other DNA sequences in this sample. J is TRBJ2-2 and V is TRBV20-1; TRBD2 matches 7 bases. J lost 6 bases, V lost 2 bases, and 6 bases had no gene match. Germline CDR1 DFQATT, CDR2 SNEGSKA (reference sequence). The length of the CDR3 is 14 residues. DNA of the CDR3: TGCAGTGCTAGACGTGGGGGAGGGGCCGGGGAGCTGTTTTTT. Encoded protein: CSARRGGGAGELFF.

In its sample, this clone ranks as medium-sized. The chain employs TRBV18 and TRBJ2-7; D not resolved. The CDR3 runs 13 residues. The V end was cut by 3 bases, the J end by 8 bases, with 14 bases between. Germline V lookup: CDR1 KGHSH, CDR2 LQKENI. The CDR3 sequence is CASSPPDGTKQYF. The CDR3, as DNA: TGTGCCAGCTCACCTCCGGACGGAACCAAGCAGTACTTC.

This clone has at least ten counts. The V gene is TRBV20-1, the J gene TRBJ2-3; the match to TRBD2 covers 15 bases. J lost 5 bases, V lost 6 bases, and 3 bases had no gene match. The germline V gene has CDR1 DFQATT and CDR2 SNEGSKA (reference sequence). CDR3 size: 14 residues. CDR3 sequence reads: CSARTSGRGDTQYF. As DNA, the CDR3 is TGCAGTGCCCGGACTAGCGGGAGGGGAGATACGCAGTATTTT.

This chain joins TRBV20-1 and TRBJ2-3; perhaps TRBD2 as D (6 bases). The CDR3 sequence is 13 residues long. Germline CDR1 is DFQATT and CDR2 is SNEGSKA (reference sequence). V was clipped by 7 bases and J by 4 bases, with 15 bases between them. The CDR3 reads CSEPLGGSDTQYF. The CDR3 DNA is TGCAGTGAGCCCCTCGGGGGATCAGATACGCAGTATTTT.

A remark on this clone: Just one base apart from a much larger clone, this may be a read error. This chain joins TRBV7-9 and TRBJ1-1, with D perhaps matching TRBD1 (5 bases). V lost 5 bases, J lost 6 bases, and 13 bases lay in between. The CDR3 covers 13 residues. Germline loops: CDR1 SEHNR, CDR2 FQNEAQ (reference sequence). CDR3 sequence (DNA): TGTGCCAGCAGCAAGGACACGTACGCTGAAGCTTTCTTT. Translating it yields CASSKDTYAEAFF.

This clone came up once. This chain uses TRBV11-2 with TRBJ2-3; possibly TRBD2 for D (5 bases). The V end lost 0 bases, the J end lost 3 bases, and 19 bases lay between the germline ends. Germline loops: CDR1 SGHAT, CDR2 FQNNGV. The CDR3 is 18 residues long. The CDR3 bases are TGTGCCAGCAGCTTAGACTCCTTCGTTGCGGGCCCTACAGATACGCAGTATTTT. This codes for CASSLDSFVAGPTDTQYF.

The chain recombines TRBV12-3 or TRBV12-4 with TRBJ2-7; possibly TRBD1 for D (6 bases). Trimming cost V 4 bases and J 3 bases, with 13 bases left between them. This CDR3 contains 14 residues. The CDR3 region is CASSSTGQLYEQYF. The CDR3, as DNA: TGTGCCAGCAGTTCCACGGGACAACTCTACGAGCAGTACTTC.

This clone was recorded many times. This chain connects TRBV9 to TRBJ2-1, with 8 positions matching TRBD1. The junction had 8 bases not matched to a gene; V was cut back by 0 bases and J by 6 bases. The CDR3 is 16 amino acids. Per the germline V gene, CDR1 is SGDLS and CDR2 is YYNGEE. DNA of the CDR3: TGTGCCAGCAGCGTAGATTCGGGACAGGCACCCAATGAGCAGTTCTTC. Its translation is CASSVDSGQAPNEQFF.

This clone was recorded at least ten times. V gene TRBV16 combines with J gene TRBJ1-2; 9 bases are a match to TRBD1. The ends lost 2 bases at V and 2 bases at J; junction bases unmatched: 6. Germline-derived CDR1 and CDR2 are KGHSY and FQNENV. The CDR3 extends over 16 amino acids. The CDR3 nucleotides are TGTGCCAGCAGCCAAGAGGACAGGGGCAGAAACTATGGCTACACCTTC. Its protein is CASSQEDRGRNYGYTF.

In the case of this clone: At one of its ends the junction is not consistent with the germline gene, which may arise from a read error. The chain employs TRBV10-3 and TRBJ1-1; 8 bases agree with TRBD1. This CDR3 comprises 16 residues. CDR1 ENHRY and CDR2 SYGVKD come from the germline V gene. CDR3 bases: TGTGCCACTTTAAGGCTCGCGGGACAGGTGAACACTGAAGCTTTCTTC. Its translation: CATLRLAGQVNTEAFF.

As concerns this clone: The junction departs from germline at one end; a sequencing error may be responsible. This chain links TRBV7-3 with TRBJ2-2; TRBD2 is a possible D gene (6 bases). This CDR3 contains 15 residues. Looked up from germline, CDR1 is SGHTA and CDR2 is FQGTGA. Here the CDR3 DNA reads TGTGCCAGCAGCTTGAATCTTGGCGGGACCGGGGATCTGTTTTTT. As protein: CASSLNLGGTGDLFF.

This clone appeared many times. The V call is TRBV2, the J call TRBJ1-1, with D unresolved. The germline V gene encodes CDR1 SNHLY and CDR2 FYNNEI. V gave up 3 bases and J gave up 3 bases, with 5 bases separating them. The CDR3 has 12 amino acids. The CDR3 DNA sequence: TGTGCCAGCAGTGATTTTGACACTGAAGCTTTCTTT. Protein sequence: CASSDFDTEAFF.

This chain connects TRBV4-3 to TRBJ2-1, with a weak D call TRBD2 (5 bases). V lost 5 bases and J 7 bases, leaving 15 bases between the germline ends. Germline loops: CDR1 LGHNA, CDR2 YSLEER. CDR3 size: 14 residues. Here the CDR3 reads CASSTATRGNEQFF. In DNA, the CDR3 is TGCGCCAGCAGCACCGCCACAAGAGGGAATGAGCAGTTCTTC.

The V call is TRBV27, the J call TRBJ2-1; 8 nucleotides match TRBD2. The CDR3 consists of 13 residues. The germline CDR1 and CDR2 sequences are MNHEY and SMNVEV (reference sequence). With 4 bases clipped from V and 10 bases from J, the junction kept 6 bases outside the gene matches. CDR3 sequence reads: CASSWGLGVEQFF. The DNA for the CDR3 is TGTGCCAGCAGTTGGGGACTAGGAGTCGAGCAGTTCTTC.

The DNA for the CDR3 is TGTGCCAGCAGCCTCCGGACCCAGGCGAACACCGGGGAGCTGTTTTTT. Its protein product is CASSLRTQANTGELFF. The V and J genes are TRBV3-1 and TRBJ2-2, with no clear D. Germline V CDR1 and CDR2: LGHDT, YNNKEL (reference sequence). V lost 4 bases, J lost 0 bases, and 12 bases lay in between. This CDR3 comprises 16 residues.

The chain combines TRBV28 with TRBJ2-7; 9 nucleotides match TRBD2. V shed 5 bases and J 5 bases; nucleotides not matched to a gene: 22. Looked up from germline, CDR1 is MDHEN and CDR2 is SYDVKM. The CDR3 is made up of 19 amino acids. As DNA, the CDR3 is TGTGCCAGCAGTCCCGAACTAGGGGCGGGAGGGTCGTCCGGCCACGAGCAGTACTTC. This codes for CASSPELGAGGSSGHEQYF.

A note on this clone: Other DNA sequences of this sample code for an identical CDR3. The V gene is TRBV7-3, the J gene TRBJ1-1; D is uncertain. Germline V gives CDR1 SGHTA, CDR2 FQGTGA. Trimming took 6 bases from V and 0 from J, leaving 14 bases between them. The CDR3 is 15 residues long. In nucleotides, the CDR3 is TGTGCCAGCAGTCCACAAGGAGGGTTGAACACTGAAGCTTTCTTT. It codes for CASSPQGGLNTEAFF.

This clone was seen ten or more times. Relative to the germline gene, one junction end is altered; a read error may explain this. Other nucleotide sequences in the sample specify the same CDR3. The chain combines TRBV30 with TRBJ1-5; D gene unclear. Germline CDR1 reads GTSNPN; CDR2 reads SVGIG (reference sequence). CDR3 length: 16 residues. In DNA, the CDR3 is TGTGCCTGGAGTCCCTTTAGCCTTATTGACAATCAACCCCAGCATTTT. Encoded protein: CAWSPFSLIDNQPQHF.

This clone was seen a handful of times. The chain has TRBV5-1 and TRBJ2-7, with D unclear. Trimming cost V 6 bases and J 5 bases, with 12 bases left between them. Germline loops: CDR1 SGHRS, CDR2 YFSETQ. This CDR3 spans 12 amino acids. The CDR3 region is CASKQPGDEQYF. The CDR3 nucleotides read TGCGCCAGCAAGCAGCCGGGTGACGAGCAGTACTTC.

This clone was seen only a few times. The junction does not match germline at one end; this may be a read error. This rearrangement joins TRBV6-1 to TRBJ2-1, with 11 nucleotides matching TRBD2. The CDR3 sequence is 15 residues long. Germline lookup yields CDR1 MNHNS and CDR2 SASEGT. CDR3 sequence reads: CASSELAGGYNEHFF. Here the CDR3 DNA reads TGTGCCAGCAGTGAACTAGCGGGAGGTTACAATGAGCATTTCTTC.

The CDR3 is CASSLTGQVTSTDTQYF. CDR3 bases: TGTGCCAGCAGTTTAACGGGACAGGTTACAAGCACAGATACGCAGTATTTT. The chain has TRBV12-3 or TRBV12-4 and TRBJ2-3; 8 positions match TRBD1. J was trimmed by 0 bases and V by 2 bases; bases with no gene match: 7. There are 17 residues in the CDR3.

The CDR3: CSVEVWDGPYGYTF. Written as DNA, the CDR3 is TGCAGCGTTGAGGTATGGGACGGACCCTATGGCTACACCTTC. The chain uses TRBV29-1 and TRBJ1-2, with TRBD1 as a possible D gene (5 bases). Per the germline V gene, CDR1 is SQVTM and CDR2 is ANQGSEA. The V end lost 3 bases, the J end lost 4 bases, and 15 bases lay between the germline ends. CDR3 length equals 14 residues. The full variable domain, its missing parts supplied by reference TRBV29-1 and TRBJ1-2, is SAVISQKPSRDICQRGTSLTIQCQVDSQVTMMFWYRQQPGQSLTLIATANQGSEATYESGFVIDKFPISRPNLTFSTLTVSNMSPEDSSIYLCSVEVWDGPYGYTFGSGTRLTVV.

This clone was counted between two and nine times. The genes are TRBV6-1 and TRBJ2-3; 14 nucleotides match TRBD2. V lost 5 bases to trimming and J lost 5 bases; unmatched junction nucleotides: 6. The V gene's germline CDR1 is MNHNS and CDR2 SASEGT. There are 16 residues in the CDR3. CDR3: CASSRGTSGRGDTQYF. The CDR3 DNA follows: TGTGCCAGCAGTCGCGGGACTAGCGGGAGAGGAGATACGCAGTATTTT.

This clone was observed many times. The chain has TRBV5-6 and TRBJ1-5; D perhaps matches TRBD1 (5 bases). Germline V CDR1 and CDR2: SGHDT, YYEEEE. Trimming took 1 base from V and 5 from J, leaving 10 bases between them. The CDR3 contains 14 residues. The CDR3: CASSLTGRDQPQHF. The CDR3 DNA reads as TGTGCCAGCAGCTTGACAGGACGAGATCAGCCCCAGCATTTT.

The chain is built from TRBV10-3 and TRBJ1-1; unclear D gene. Trimming pared 7 bases from V and 7 bases from J, leaving 16 bases between. The CDR3 is 13 amino acids. Germline V lookup: CDR1 ENHRY, CDR2 SYGVKD. CDR3 coding DNA: TGTGCCATCAATGGGGTGATCAACCATGAAGCTTTCTTT. Its protein product is CAINGVINHEAFF.

The rearrangement uses TRBV11-2 and TRBJ2-1; D not resolved. The CDR3 sequence is 14 residues long. Germline values: CDR1 SGHAT, CDR2 FQNNGV. V gave up 2 bases and J gave up 1 base, with 6 bases separating them. The CDR3 DNA sequence: TGTGCCAGCAGCTTACAAGAGTCCTACAATGAGCAGTTCTTC. It yields the protein CASSLQESYNEQFF.